These 25 T cell receptor beta chains were all obtained from the same sample, sequenced in a study of T cells after posttransplantation cyclophosphamide. The assay was immunoSEQ multiplex PCR, and TCRdb's table has in-frame clones only and misses some. The sample yields tens of thousands of clones, about 86% seen once. The specimen sequenced was PBMCs. These receptors came from a young man with a blood cancer, CMV-positive, and with a related stem cell donor.

The chain links TRBV19 to TRBJ2-7, with D tentatively TRBD1 (5 bases). The CDR3 loop spans 14 amino acids. V lost 3 bases, J lost 6 bases, and 15 bases lay in between. The germline CDR1 and CDR2 sequences are LNHDA and SQIVND (reference sequence). As DNA, the CDR3 is TGTGCCAGTAGTATTGCCAGATTCCAGGGCGAGCAGTACTTC. It codes for CASSIARFQGEQYF.

V is TRBV7-9 and J is TRBJ2-1; D perhaps matches TRBD2 (6 bases). This CDR3 spans 14 amino acids. Germline V gene lookup returns CDR1 SEHNR and CDR2 FQNEAQ (reference sequence). The V and J ends lost 7 bases and 1 base respectively, with 11 bases between them. CDR3 loop: CASIHGRSYNEQFF. The CDR3 bases are TGTGCCAGCATCCACGGGAGATCCTACAATGAGCAGTTCTTC.

This clone was recorded only once. The chain joins TRBV6-1 to TRBJ2-7; unclear D gene. Deletions cut 2 bases from V and 6 bases from J, with 5 bases between. This CDR3 has 11 residues. CDR1 is MNHNS and CDR2 is SASEGT in the germline V gene. DNA for the CDR3: TGTGCCAGCAGTGAAATTATCGAGCAGTACTTC. The encoded protein is CASSEIIEQYF.

This clone has a handful of counts. The gene calls are TRBV2 and TRBJ2-5; 9 bases match TRBD2. J was trimmed by 2 bases and V by 6 bases; bases with no gene match: 1. The CDR3 spans 13 residues. Per the germline V gene, CDR1 is SNHLY and CDR2 is FYNNEI. The CDR3 bases are TGTGCCAGCAGGGGACTAGCTCAAGAGACCCAGTACTTC. Protein product: CASRGLAQETQYF. Combining the CDR3 with reference TRBV2 and TRBJ2-5 gives the whole variable domain EPEVTQTPSHQVTQMGQEVILRCVPISNHLYFYWYRQILGQKVEFLVSFYNNEISEKSEIFDDQFSVERPDGSNFTLKIRSTKLEDSAMYFCASRGLAQETQYFGPGTRLLVL.

This chain joins TRBV5-5 and TRBJ1-1, with D maybe TRBD1 (6 bases). The CDR3 totals 15 residues. Germline-derived CDR1 and CDR2 are SGHKS and YYEKEE (reference sequence). V lost 5 bases and J lost 1, with 15 bases in between. CDR3 in amino acids: CASSLAIQGNTEAFF. In DNA form, the CDR3 reads TGTGCCAGCAGTCTCGCCATACAGGGGAACACTGAAGCTTTCTTT. Drawing the rest from reference TRBV5-5 and TRBJ1-1, the complete variable domain is DAGVTQSPTHLIKTRGQQVTLRCSPISGHKSVSWYQQVLGQGPQFIFQYYEKEERGRGNFPDRFSARQFPNYSSELNVNALLLGDSALYLCASSLAIQGNTEAFFGQGTRLTVV.

This chain joins TRBV11-1 and TRBJ1-1; a possible D gene is TRBD1 (6 bases). The germline V gene encodes CDR1 SGHAT and CDR2 FQDESV (reference sequence). Trimming cost V 4 bases and J 5 bases, with 11 bases left between them. This CDR3 is 13 amino acids long. This chain's CDR3 is CASSWNRATEAFF. CDR3 nucleotides: TGTGCCAGCAGCTGGAACAGGGCAACTGAAGCTTTCTTT.

CDR3 coding DNA: TGCGCCAGCAGCTTGGCCGGGGGTCGTAATGAAAAACTGTTTTTT. Amino acids: CASSLAGGRNEKLFF. The rearrangement uses TRBV5-1 and TRBJ1-4, with a possible D match to TRBD1 (5 bases). The CDR3 extends over 15 amino acids. V lost 0 bases and J lost 4, with 10 bases in between. In germline, CDR1 is SGHRS, CDR2 YFSETQ.

The genes are TRBV9 and TRBJ2-2, with D tentatively TRBD1 (5 bases). Trimming stripped 4 bases from V and 2 bases from J, with 15 bases between. This CDR3 has 16 residues. Germline CDR1 is SGDLS and CDR2 is YYNGEE. Here the CDR3 reads CASSPYTDINTGELFF. The CDR3 DNA reads TGTGCCAGCAGCCCCTACACGGACATCAACACCGGGGAGCTGTTTTTT.

This chain links TRBV5-5 with TRBJ2-3, with D tentatively TRBD2 (7 bases). CDR1 is SGHKS and CDR2 is YYEKEE in the germline V gene (reference sequence). Trimming removed 4 bases at V and 1 base at J, with 19 bases between. The CDR3 has 17 residues. In DNA form, the CDR3 reads TGTGCCAGCAGCAAAAACCCGGGGGGCGCCGGCACAGATACGCAGTATTTT. Translation: CASSKNPGGAGTDTQYF. The variable domain in full, with the rest retrieved from reference TRBV5-5 and TRBJ2-3, is DAGVTQSPTHLIKTRGQQVTLRCSPISGHKSVSWYQQVLGQGPQFIFQYYEKEERGRGNFPDRFSARQFPNYSSELNVNALLLGDSALYLCASSKNPGGAGTDTQYFGPGTRLTVL.

The chain couples TRBV5-1 to TRBJ2-7, with 9 bases lining up with TRBD2. The CDR3 is 14 residues long. Losses at the gene ends were 3 bases for V and 2 bases for J; bases not matched to a gene: 3. Germline lookup yields CDR1 SGHRS and CDR2 YFSETQ. The CDR3 DNA follows: TGCGCCAGCAGCTCAGCGGGAGGAGCCTACGAGCAGTACTTC. Translation gives CASSSAGGAYEQYF.

The chain couples TRBV5-1 to TRBJ2-3; 7 positions agree with TRBD2. CDR3 size: 13 residues. The J segment lost 3 bases and the V segment lost 2 bases, leaving 0 bases of the junction unmatched. From germline, CDR1 is SGHRS and CDR2 YFSETQ. Here the CDR3 reads CASSFSGTDTQYF. CDR3 DNA: TGCGCCAGCAGCTTTAGCGGGACAGATACGCAGTATTTT.

The CDR3, as DNA: TGTGCCATCAGTGAGTCGATGACAGGGAGCAATTCACCCCTCCACTTT. It is translated as CAISESMTGSNSPLHF. The chain is built from TRBV10-3 and TRBJ1-6, with TRBD1 identical over 7 bases. The V and J ends lost 0 bases and 7 bases, in that order; junction bases with no gene match: 6. The CDR3 consists of 16 residues. Germline assignment: CDR1 ENHRY and CDR2 SYGVKD.

The CDR3 reads CASSLGQSWGYTF. CDR3 DNA sequence: TGTGCCAGCAGCCTCGGACAGTCTTGGGGCTACACCTTC. The gene calls are TRBV7-9 and TRBJ1-2; possible D gene TRBD1, 6 bases. This CDR3 has 13 amino acids. CDR1 and CDR2 from the germline V gene are SEHNR and FQNEAQ (reference sequence). V shed 5 bases and J shed 8 bases, with 15 bases lying between them.

This clone was detected a few times. This rearrangement joins TRBV5-4 to TRBJ2-1; 8 bases are shared with TRBD2. Trimming removed 1 base from V and 7 bases from J; junction bases left unmatched: 7. CDR1 SGHNT and CDR2 YYREEE come from the germline V gene (reference sequence). This CDR3 region has 15 residues. CDR3 residues: CASSLSDRLANEQFF. CDR3 in DNA: TGTGCCAGCAGCTTGAGCGATCGACTAGCGAATGAGCAGTTCTTC.

The chain employs TRBV19 and TRBJ1-1, with D tentatively TRBD1 (6 bases). Trimming stripped 9 bases from V and 1 base from J, with 18 bases between. This CDR3 region has 15 residues. Germline CDR1 LNHDA, CDR2 SQIVND (reference sequence). The CDR3 nucleotides are TGTGCCAGCGAGGAATTGGTAGGGGGGAACACTGAAGCTTTCTTT. Its protein is CASEELVGGNTEAFF.

V gene TRBV11-2 combines with J gene TRBJ2-1, with TRBD2 matching over 7 bases. There are 15 residues in the CDR3. With 1 base clipped from V and 10 bases from J, the junction kept 10 bases outside the gene matches. CDR1 and CDR2 from the germline V gene are SGHAT and FQNNGV. This CDR3 reads CASSLVFGRSGEQFF. In nucleotides, the CDR3 is TGTGCCAGCAGCTTAGTTTTCGGGAGGAGTGGAGAGCAGTTCTTC. Based on the CDR3 plus reference TRBV11-2 and TRBJ2-1, the full variable domain is EAGVAQSPRYKIIEKRQSVAFWCNPISGHATLYWYQQILGQGPKLLIQFQNNGVVDDSQLPKDRFSAERLKGVDSTLKIQPAKLEDSAVYLCASSLVFGRSGEQFFGPGTRLTVL.

This chain connects TRBV9 to TRBJ1-1; D not certain. The CDR3 is 13 residues long. Trimming took 6 bases from V and 5 from J, leaving 14 bases between them. From germline, CDR1 is SGDLS and CDR2 YYNGEE. The DNA of the CDR3 is TGTGCCAGCACCACCCTCGGAGGGACTGAAGCTTTCTTT. Translating gives CASTTLGGTEAFF.

The rearrangement joins TRBV28 to TRBJ1-2, with 8 positions matching TRBD1. This CDR3 has 13 residues. After removal of 6 bases from V and 8 bases from J, the junction contained 8 bases not matched to a gene. From germline, CDR1 is MDHEN and CDR2 SYDVKM. CDR3 nucleotides: TGTGCCAGCAGGATCGACAGGGGCGTGGGCTACACCTTC. Encoded protein: CASRIDRGVGYTF.

A single count supports this clone. The chain has TRBV2 and TRBJ2-1, with 11 bases aligning to TRBD2. CDR1 and CDR2 from the germline V gene are SNHLY and FYNNEI. This CDR3 spans 16 amino acids. The V gene end was trimmed by 6 bases and the J gene end by 9 bases; junction bases not matched to a gene: 13. The CDR3 DNA sequence: TGTGCCAGCAGCCCTCGACTAGCGGGAAATCTCCGTGAGCAGTTCTTC. Translation gives CASSPRLAGNLREQFF.

V and J are TRBV29-1 and TRBJ1-1, with D possibly TRBD1 on 5 matching bases. CDR1 SQVTM and CDR2 ANQGSEA come from the germline V gene. There are 17 residues in the CDR3. V lost 0 bases and J 0 bases, leaving 17 bases between the germline ends. CDR3 coding DNA: TGCAGCGTTGAAGATCGCGGACAAGGGTCTATGAACACTGAAGCTTTCTTT. It specifies CSVEDRGQGSMNTEAFF.

The rearrangement joins TRBV19 to TRBJ2-7; D is uncertain. The CDR3 length is 12 residues. Trimming took 1 base from V and 5 from J, leaving 6 bases between them. From germline, CDR1 is LNHDA and CDR2 SQIVND (reference sequence). Here the CDR3 DNA reads TGTGCCAGTAGTATAGGTGTAGACGAGCAGTACTTC. This translates into CASSIGVDEQYF.

The chain uses TRBV6-1 and TRBJ2-5, with a possible D match to TRBD1 (5 bases). With 2 bases removed from V and 5 bases from J, the gap between germline ends came to 15 bases. Germline CDR1 and CDR2: MNHNS and SASEGT. This CDR3 comprises 15 residues. DNA of the CDR3: TGTGCCAGCAGTGAATCCCATGGTCCAGGGGAGACCCAGTACTTC. It codes for CASSESHGPGETQYF.

The rearrangement links TRBV4-2 to TRBJ2-5, with D hard to call. The CDR3 extends over 17 amino acids. Germline CDR1 LGHNA, CDR2 YNFKEQ. The V and J ends lost 1 base and 4 bases respectively, with 19 bases between them. This CDR3 is CASSQGDELLETETQYF. The CDR3 DNA follows: TGTGCCAGCAGCCAAGGAGATGAGCTCCTCGAAACAGAGACCCAGTACTTC.

V and J are TRBV19 and TRBJ2-1; TRBD2 agrees at 13 bases. From germline, CDR1 is LNHDA and CDR2 SQIVND (reference sequence). V gave up 1 base and J gave up 8 bases; unmatched junction bases: 11. The CDR3 totals 18 residues. The CDR3 bases are TGTGCCAGTAGTATAGCCGGACTACTAGCGGGAGGGCCCCATGAGCAGTTCTTC. Residues: CASSIAGLLAGGPHEQFF.

The chain combines TRBV10-3 with TRBJ1-2; TRBD1 matches 7 bases. The CDR3 consists of 13 residues. V lost 2 bases to trimming and J lost 3 bases; unmatched junction nucleotides: 0. The germline CDR1 and CDR2 sequences are ENHRY and SYGVKD. CDR3 sequence: CAISEDRDYGYTF. CDR3 nucleotides: TGTGCCATCAGTGAGGACAGGGACTATGGCTACACCTTC.